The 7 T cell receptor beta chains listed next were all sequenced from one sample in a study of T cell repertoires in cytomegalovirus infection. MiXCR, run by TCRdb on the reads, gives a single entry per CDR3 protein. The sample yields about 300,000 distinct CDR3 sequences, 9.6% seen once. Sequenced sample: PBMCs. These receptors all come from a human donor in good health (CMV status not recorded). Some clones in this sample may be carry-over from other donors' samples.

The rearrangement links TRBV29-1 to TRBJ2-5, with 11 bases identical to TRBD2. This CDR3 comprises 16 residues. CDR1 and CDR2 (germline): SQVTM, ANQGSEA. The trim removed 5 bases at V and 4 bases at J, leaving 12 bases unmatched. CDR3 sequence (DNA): TGCAGCGTTCTTTTTCTTCTAGCGGGGGGCCCAGAGACCCAGTACTTC. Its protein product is CSVLFLLAGGPETQYF. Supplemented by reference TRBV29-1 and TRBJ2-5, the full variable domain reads SAVISQKPSRDICQRGTSLTIQCQVDSQVTMMFWYRQQPGQSLTLIATANQGSEATYESGFVIDKFPISRPNLTFSTLTVSNMSPEDSSIYLCSVLFLLAGGPETQYFGPGTRLLVL.

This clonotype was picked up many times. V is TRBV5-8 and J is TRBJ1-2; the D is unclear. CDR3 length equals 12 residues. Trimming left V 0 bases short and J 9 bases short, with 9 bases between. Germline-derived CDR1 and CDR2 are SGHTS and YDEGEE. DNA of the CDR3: TGTGCCAGCAGCTTGGGGACGATGAGCTACACCTTC. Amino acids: CASSLGTMSYTF. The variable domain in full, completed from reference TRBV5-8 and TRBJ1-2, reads EAGVTQSPTHLIKTRGQQATLRCSPISGHTSVYWYQQALGLGLQFLLWYDEGEERNRGNFPPRFSGRQFPNYSSELNVNALELEDSALYLCASSLGTMSYTFGSGTRLTVV.

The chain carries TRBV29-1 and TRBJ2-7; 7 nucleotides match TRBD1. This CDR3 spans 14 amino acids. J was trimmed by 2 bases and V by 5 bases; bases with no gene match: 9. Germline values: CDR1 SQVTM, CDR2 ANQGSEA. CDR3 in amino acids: CSVLDRAVAYEQYF. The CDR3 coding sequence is TGCAGCGTTCTTGACAGGGCCGTCGCCTACGAGCAGTACTTC.

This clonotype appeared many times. The CDR3 bases are TGTGCCAGCAGTGAAGAGCAGGGGCTGAACACTGAAGCTTTCTTT. This encodes CASSEEQGLNTEAFF. V and J are TRBV6-1 and TRBJ1-1; D perhaps matches TRBD1 (6 bases). Germline V gene data show CDR1 as MNHNS and CDR2 as SASEGT. The CDR3 sequence is 15 residues long. V gave up 1 base and J gave up 0 bases, with 9 bases separating them.

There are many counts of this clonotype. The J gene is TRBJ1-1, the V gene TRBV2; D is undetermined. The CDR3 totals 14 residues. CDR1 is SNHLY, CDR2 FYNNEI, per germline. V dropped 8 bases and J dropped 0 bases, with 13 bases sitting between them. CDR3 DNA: TGTGCCAGCGTGAACAGATTCATGAACACTGAAGCTTTCTTT. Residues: CASVNRFMNTEAFF.

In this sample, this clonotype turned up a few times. In nucleotides, the CDR3 is TGCGCCAGCAGCTTGGAGGGACATGCTTATCAGCCCCAGCATTTT. This gives the protein CASSLEGHAYQPQHF. The chain recombines TRBV5-1 with TRBJ1-5, with a weak D call TRBD1 (6 bases). V lost 0 bases and J lost 5, with 12 bases in between. Germline values: CDR1 SGHRS, CDR2 YFSETQ. The length of the CDR3 is 15 residues.

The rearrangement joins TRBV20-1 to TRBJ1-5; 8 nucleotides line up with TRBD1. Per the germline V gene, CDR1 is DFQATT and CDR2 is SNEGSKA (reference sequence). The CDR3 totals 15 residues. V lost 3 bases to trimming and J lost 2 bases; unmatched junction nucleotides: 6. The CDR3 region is CSASVQGGRNQPQHF. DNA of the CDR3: TGCAGTGCTAGTGTACAGGGGGGACGCAATCAGCCCCAGCATTTT.